Presented here are 31 T cell receptor beta chains from one specimen sequenced in a study of early T cells in non-severe SARS-CoV-2 infection. MiXCR, run by TCRdb on the 5' RACE reads, gives a single entry per CDR3 protein. The sample includes fewer than 80,000 distinct CDR3 sequences, approximately 9.5% seen only once; the top ten take 4.5% to 6.5%. The sequencing input was whole blood. All receptors come from an adult who was a healthcare worker with PCR-confirmed SARS-CoV-2 infection or an uninfected control (not recorded which).

This clonotype was found many times. The V gene is TRBV6-2 or TRBV6-3, the J gene TRBJ2-1, with D perhaps matching TRBD2 (5 bases). Between the trimmed V and J ends, which lost 2 bases and 7 bases, there was a span of 12 bases. Germline V gene sequence: CDR1 MNHEY, CDR2 SVGEGT. The CDR3 is 14 amino acids. CDR3: CASSYIRLANEQFF. The CDR3 nucleotides read TGTGCCAGCAGTTACATCCGGCTAGCTAATGAGCAGTTCTTC.

The V call is TRBV12-3 or TRBV12-4, the J call TRBJ2-4; 10 bases match TRBD1. CDR3 length equals 14 residues. Trimming removed 5 bases from V and 9 bases from J; junction bases left unmatched: 7. CDR3 bases: TGTGCCAGCAGTACGGGGACAGGGGAGGTCATTCAGTACTTC. Translated, it gives CASSTGTGEVIQYF.

The chain joins TRBV13 to TRBJ2-1, with D maybe TRBD1 (5 bases). Germline values: CDR1 PRHDT, CDR2 FYEKMQ (reference sequence). V was pared by 5 bases and J by 15 bases, with 23 bases between. The CDR3 spans 14 residues. This CDR3 is CASSLDTQGSRAFF. Written as DNA, the CDR3 is TGTGCCAGCAGCCTGGACACGCAGGGAAGTCGCGCGTTCTTC.

The J gene is TRBJ2-1, the V gene TRBV6-1, with 13 positions matching TRBD2. The CDR3 loop spans 18 amino acids. Germline values: CDR1 MNHNS, CDR2 SASEGT. The trim removed 6 bases at V and 5 bases at J, leaving 13 bases unmatched. The CDR3 loop is CASSPLAGGPRANNEQFF. CDR3 DNA sequence: TGTGCCAGCAGCCCACTAGCGGGAGGGCCCAGAGCTAACAATGAGCAGTTCTTC.

This clonotype was seen more than once but under ten times. J is TRBJ2-1 and V is TRBV10-2; D remains ambiguous. The length of the CDR3 is 13 residues. CDR1 WSHSY and CDR2 SAAADI come from the germline V gene. Trimming cost V 7 bases and J 4 bases, with 11 bases left between them. CDR3 sequence: CASTLLGYNEQFF. CDR3 coding DNA: TGCGCCAGCACCCTACTCGGGTACAATGAGCAGTTCTTC.

This clonotype came up many times. The chain has TRBV7-2 and TRBJ2-7, with D possibly TRBD2 on 7 matching bases. The germline V and J ends were trimmed by 5 bases and 3 bases, with 11 bases remaining between them. The CDR3 extends over 13 amino acids. Germline lookup yields CDR1 SGHTA and CDR2 FQGNSA. The CDR3 loop is CASSLGGRYEQYF. The CDR3 DNA reads TGTGCCAGCAGCCTCGGGGGGCGCTACGAGCAGTACTTC. Drawing the rest from reference TRBV7-2 and TRBJ2-7, the complete variable domain is GAGVSQSPSNKVTEKGKDVELRCDPISGHTALYWYRQSLGQGLEFLIYFQGNSAPDKSGLPSDRFSAERTGGSVSTLTIQRTQQEDSAVYLCASSLGGRYEQYFGPGTRLTVT.

V and J are TRBV7-9 and TRBJ2-3; TRBD1 is a possible D gene (6 bases). The germline CDR1 and CDR2 sequences are SEHNR and FQNEAQ (reference sequence). Trimming cost V 5 bases and J 2 bases, with 11 bases left between them. The CDR3 has 14 amino acids. The CDR3 nucleotides are TGTGCCAGCAGCCTCGGGACATACACAGATACGCAGTATTTT. This encodes CASSLGTYTDTQYF.

There are many counts of this clonotype. This chain connects TRBV7-2 to TRBJ2-1; D perhaps matches TRBD2 (6 bases). The CDR3 runs 13 residues. The V end was cut by 6 bases, the J end by 6 bases, with 12 bases between. Germline V gene sequence: CDR1 SGHTA, CDR2 FQGNSA. In DNA form, the CDR3 reads TGTGCCAGCAGACCCCCTAGCGCCAATGAGCAGTTCTTC. Translated, it gives CASRPPSANEQFF.

This clonotype showed up just a few times. This chain links TRBV6-1 with TRBJ2-2; 9 nucleotides line up with TRBD1. CDR3 length: 14 amino acids. Germline CDR1 reads MNHNS; CDR2 reads SASEGT. Trimming cost V 8 bases and J 3 bases; bases outside gene matches: 4. The CDR3 sequence: CASDTGGDTGELFF. CDR3 sequence (DNA): TGTGCCAGCGATACAGGGGGCGACACCGGGGAGCTGTTTTTT.

This chain joins TRBV14 and TRBJ1-2; the D is unclear. Germline V gene data show CDR1 as SGHDN and CDR2 as FVKESK. The CDR3 totals 16 residues. Trimming took 3 bases from V and 1 from J, leaving 15 bases between them. CDR3 sequence (DNA): TGTGCCAGCAGCCATGCTCGTCACCTCGGTAACTATGGCTACACCTTC. Its protein is CASSHARHLGNYGYTF.

This clonotype was found a few times. The rearrangement joins TRBV9 to TRBJ2-3; no definite D call. V gave up 0 bases and J gave up 5 bases, with 7 bases separating them. Germline loops: CDR1 SGDLS, CDR2 YYNGEE. The CDR3 covers 13 residues. The CDR3 reads CASSVDLGDTQYF. The CDR3 DNA is TGTGCCAGCAGCGTAGATCTCGGAGATACGCAGTATTTT.

This clonotype was observed many times. V usage is TRBV29-1 and J usage is TRBJ2-1; no firm D call. The V and J ends lost 5 bases and 6 bases respectively, with 11 bases between them. Germline-derived CDR1 and CDR2 are SQVTM and ANQGSEA. CDR3 size: 12 residues. CDR3 protein: CSVKLSGNEQFF. The DNA for the CDR3 is TGCAGCGTTAAGCTCTCCGGCAATGAGCAGTTCTTC.

The table lists this clonotype with many counts. The chain joins TRBV28 to TRBJ2-3; D ambiguous. This CDR3 has 11 amino acids. The V end was cut by 3 bases, the J end by 4 bases, with 2 bases between. Per germline, CDR1 MDHEN and CDR2 SYDVKM. The CDR3 sequence: CASSFADTQYF. The CDR3 DNA reads as TGTGCCAGCAGTTTTGCAGATACGCAGTATTTT.

About this clonotype itself: A much larger clone differs by one base, so this may be a read error. The rearrangement links TRBV7-2 to TRBJ2-7; tentative D call: TRBD1 (6 bases). Between the trimmed V and J ends, which lost 5 bases and 6 bases, there was a span of 11 bases. The length of the CDR3 is 12 residues. Germline CDR1 SGHTA, CDR2 FQGNSA. This chain's CDR3 is CASSRDTFEQYF. For the CDR3, the DNA is TGTGCCAGCAGCAGGGACACCTTCGAGCAGTACTTC.

The table lists this clonotype with many counts. V and J are TRBV5-1 and TRBJ2-3; 8 bases are a match to TRBD2. Germline CDR1 SGHRS, CDR2 YFSETQ. The V segment lost 4 bases and the J segment 1 base; nucleotides outside the gene matches: 8. The CDR3 spans 16 residues. CDR3: CASSPGGGYGTDTQYF. In DNA form, the CDR3 reads TGCGCCAGCAGCCCAGGCGGGGGGTATGGCACAGATACGCAGTATTTT. Using reference TRBV5-1 and TRBJ2-3 for the parts outside the CDR3, the full variable domain is KAGVTQTPRYLIKTRGQQVTLSCSPISGHRSVSWYQQTPGQGLQFLFEYFSETQRNKGNFPGRFSGRQFSNSRSEMNVSTLELGDSALYLCASSPGGGYGTDTQYFGPGTRLTVL.

The chain has TRBV11-1 and TRBJ2-7; 12 positions agree with TRBD2. The junction had 7 bases not matched to a gene; V was cut back by 3 bases and J by 4 bases. CDR3 length: 16 residues. Germline V gene data show CDR1 as SGHAT and CDR2 as FQDESV (reference sequence). The CDR3 protein is CASSFGLAGSFYEQYF. CDR3 nucleotide sequence: TGTGCCAGCAGCTTTGGACTAGCGGGATCCTTTTACGAGCAGTACTTC.

The chain uses TRBV29-1 and TRBJ1-2, with D perhaps matching TRBD1 (6 bases). This CDR3 spans 14 amino acids. V was shortened by 3 bases and J by 8 bases, with 19 bases between the two germline ends. Germline V gene lookup returns CDR1 SQVTM and CDR2 ANQGSEA. CDR3 DNA sequence: TGCAGCGTTGAGGGGGGCATCATAACGGAAGGCTACACCTTC. Its protein product is CSVEGGIITEGYTF.

The CDR3: CASSPGLAGQLTQYF. The CDR3 bases are TGTGCCAGCAGCCCAGGACTAGCGGGTCAACTGACCCAGTACTTC. The rearrangement uses TRBV7-2 and TRBJ2-5; 11 nucleotides agree with TRBD2. V lost 5 bases to trimming and J lost 7 bases; unmatched junction nucleotides: 9. The CDR3 runs 15 residues. The germline V gene has CDR1 SGHTA and CDR2 FQGNSA.

As DNA, the CDR3 is TGTGCCAGCAGCTTAGATGGGGGACTCGGCAATGAGCAGTTCTTC. This translates into CASSLDGGLGNEQFF. The V call is TRBV11-3, the J call TRBJ2-1, with TRBD2 as a possible D gene (6 bases). The germline CDR1 and CDR2 sequences are SGHNT and YENEEA. The CDR3 has 15 amino acids. V dropped 0 bases and J dropped 6 bases, with 12 bases sitting between them.

V usage is TRBV4-1 and J usage is TRBJ2-7; no clear D. This CDR3 is built from 17 residues. Germline CDR1 MGHRA, CDR2 YSYEKL. The V end was cut by 5 bases, the J end by 0 bases, with 20 bases between. The DNA for the CDR3 is TGCGCCAGCAGCGAGCTTAACCTTGGGTTCAGCTCCTACGAGCAGTACTTC. This sequence encodes CASSELNLGFSSYEQYF.

The table lists this clonotype with many counts. The genes are TRBV20-1 and TRBJ2-1; D may be TRBD1 (6 bases). The V end lost 3 bases, the J end lost 9 bases, and 21 bases lay between the germline ends. The CDR3 runs 15 residues. The germline CDR1 and CDR2 sequences are DFQATT and SNEGSKA (reference sequence). The CDR3 sequence is CSARSFTGIPGEQFF. In DNA, the CDR3 is TGCAGTGCTAGGTCCTTCACAGGGATTCCGGGTGAGCAGTTCTTC.

CDR3 sequence (DNA): TGTGCCATCAGTGAGAAGGGGGCCTCTGGCTACGAGCAGTACTTC. Protein sequence: CAISEKGASGYEQYF. This chain connects TRBV10-3 to TRBJ2-7, with 7 bases that match TRBD1. The CDR3 is made up of 15 amino acids. Trimming at V came to 2 bases and at J to 3 bases, leaving 7 bases not matched to a gene. Germline CDR1 reads ENHRY; CDR2 reads SYGVKD.

This clonotype was seen at least ten times. The chain employs TRBV6-2 or TRBV6-3 and TRBJ2-5; 7 bases line up with TRBD1. CDR1 MNHEY and CDR2 SVGEGT come from the germline V gene. The CDR3 is 15 amino acids. The J segment lost 3 bases and the V segment lost 4 bases, leaving 8 bases of the junction unmatched. CDR3 sequence (DNA): TGTGCCAGCAGTTTCCAGGACAGGTCCAAAGAGACCCAGTACTTC. It codes for CASSFQDRSKETQYF.

This chain uses TRBV27 with TRBJ2-1, with unresolved D. The CDR3 has 11 amino acids. With 8 bases removed from V and 7 bases from J, the gap between germline ends came to 9 bases. Germline V gene lookup returns CDR1 MNHEY and CDR2 SMNVEV (reference sequence). The CDR3 coding sequence is TGTGCCAGCTCAGGCCTAAATGAGCAGTTCTTC. Translating it yields CASSGLNEQFF.

This clonotype was seen many times. The chain joins TRBV7-2 to TRBJ2-7; maybe TRBD1 (5 bases). The ends were cut back, 1 base at V and 3 bases at J, with 13 bases in the middle. CDR1 is SGHTA and CDR2 is FQGNSA in the germline V gene. The CDR3 length is 15 residues. In nucleotides, the CDR3 is TGTGCCAGCAGCTTAGGACCAGGGCCGGGCTACGAGCAGTACTTC. This gives the protein CASSLGPGPGYEQYF. Filled out from reference TRBV7-2 and TRBJ2-7, the complete variable domain reads GAGVSQSPSNKVTEKGKDVELRCDPISGHTALYWYRQSLGQGLEFLIYFQGNSAPDKSGLPSDRFSAERTGGSVSTLTIQRTQQEDSAVYLCASSLGPGPGYEQYFGPGTRLTVT.

The chain uses TRBV11-3 and TRBJ2-7; the match to TRBD1 covers 9 bases. This CDR3 is 15 amino acids long. CDR1 is SGHNT and CDR2 is YENEEA in the germline V gene. V dropped 3 bases and J dropped 7; count of bases not matched to a gene: 10. In nucleotides, the CDR3 is TGTGCCAGCAGCTTGATCCGGGACAGGGAAGGGGAGCAGTACTTC. Its translation is CASSLIRDREGEQYF.

Many counts were recorded for this clonotype. The chain recombines TRBV19 with TRBJ2-1; tentatively, D is TRBD1 (5 bases). Germline V gene lookup returns CDR1 LNHDA and CDR2 SQIVND (reference sequence). The CDR3 is 15 residues long. V was cut by 1 base and J by 8 bases, with 15 bases left in between. CDR3 sequence (DNA): TGTGCCAGTAGTATAGTGTGGACAATTCTAGATGAGCAGTTCTTC. It specifies CASSIVWTILDEQFF.

The genes are TRBV19 and TRBJ2-2, with 13 bases aligning to TRBD2. The CDR3 runs 18 residues. Germline values: CDR1 LNHDA, CDR2 SQIVND (reference sequence). Losses at the gene ends were 7 bases for V and 3 bases for J; bases not matched to a gene: 11. DNA of the CDR3: TGTGCCAGTACTCGACTAGCGGGGGGCCTGGGTGACACCGGGGAGCTGTTTTTT. It translates to CASTRLAGGLGDTGELFF.

The sample holds many counts of this clonotype. The chain recombines TRBV5-6 with TRBJ2-5; D is perhaps TRBD2 (6 bases). Between the trimmed V and J ends, which lost 2 bases and 1 base, there was a span of 9 bases. The CDR3 runs 14 residues. Germline-derived CDR1 and CDR2 are SGHDT and YYEEEE. The CDR3 loop reads CASSFLRGQETQYF. The CDR3 region has the DNA TGTGCCAGCAGCTTTCTGCGGGGCCAAGAGACCCAGTACTTC.

V is TRBV20-1 and J is TRBJ2-3; D not resolved. V was pared by 7 bases and J by 7 bases, with 9 bases between. CDR3 size: 10 residues. Germline lookup yields CDR1 DFQATT and CDR2 SNEGSKA (reference sequence). The CDR3 loop reads CSGVQNTQYF. The CDR3 bases are TGCAGTGGCGTTCAAAATACGCAGTATTTT.

This clonotype was seen ten or more times. V usage is TRBV28 and J usage is TRBJ2-7, with 7 nucleotides matching TRBD1. CDR3 length: 14 amino acids. V gave up 6 bases and J gave up 3 bases; unmatched junction bases: 8. Germline CDR1 reads MDHEN; CDR2 reads SYDVKM. The CDR3 nucleotides read TGTGCCAGCAGGACAGGGTCATCGGTCTACGAGCAGTACTTC. Protein product: CASRTGSSVYEQYF. The variable domain in full, with the rest retrieved from reference TRBV28 and TRBJ2-7, is DVKVTQSSRYLVKRTGEKVFLECVQDMDHENMFWYRQDPGLGLRLIYFSYDVKMKEKGDIPEGYSVSREKKERFSLILESASTNQTSMYLCASRTGSSVYEQYFGPGTRLTVT.